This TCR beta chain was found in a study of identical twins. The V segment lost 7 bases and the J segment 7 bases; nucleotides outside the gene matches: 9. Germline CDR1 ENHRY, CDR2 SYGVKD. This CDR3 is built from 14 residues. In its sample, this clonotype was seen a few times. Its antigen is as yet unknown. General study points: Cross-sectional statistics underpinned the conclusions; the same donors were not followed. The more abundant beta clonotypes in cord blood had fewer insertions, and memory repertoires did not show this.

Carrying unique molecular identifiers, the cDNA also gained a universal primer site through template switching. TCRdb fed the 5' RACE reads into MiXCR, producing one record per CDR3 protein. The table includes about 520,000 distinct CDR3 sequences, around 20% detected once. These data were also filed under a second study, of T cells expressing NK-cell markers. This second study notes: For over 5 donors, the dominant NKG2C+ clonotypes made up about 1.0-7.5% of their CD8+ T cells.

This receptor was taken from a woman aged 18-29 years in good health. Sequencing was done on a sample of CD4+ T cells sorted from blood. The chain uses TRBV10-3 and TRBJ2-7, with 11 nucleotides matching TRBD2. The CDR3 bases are TGTGCCATCAAACCTAGCGGGGGGCCGGGGGAGCAGTACTTC. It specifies CAIKPSGGPGEQYF.